Given below is one TCR beta chain in context. As yet, its antigen is unknown. This entry comes from a study of identical twins. General study findings and limits: Twins showed weaker excess sharing in their beta out-of-frame sequences. Conclusions were drawn cross-sectionally by statistical analysis, without following the same donors.

A universal primer site was added by template switching, and unique molecular identifiers were carried by the cDNA. TCRdb analysed the 5' RACE reads with MiXCR anew, one entry per CDR3 protein. The table includes about 430,000 distinct CDR3 sequences, approximately 17% detected once. In germline, CDR1 is SGHTA, CDR2 FQGNSA. Between the trimmed V and J ends, which lost 5 bases and 8 bases, there was a span of 15 bases. This CDR3 is 13 amino acids long. The sequenced material came from naive T cells sorted from blood. The J gene is TRBJ1-2, the V gene TRBV7-2; D unclear. The TCR comes from a man aged 50 or older in good health. CDR3: CASSTQPGWGYTF. The DNA for the CDR3 is TGTGCCAGCAGCACCCAGCCAGGCTGGGGCTACACCTTC.